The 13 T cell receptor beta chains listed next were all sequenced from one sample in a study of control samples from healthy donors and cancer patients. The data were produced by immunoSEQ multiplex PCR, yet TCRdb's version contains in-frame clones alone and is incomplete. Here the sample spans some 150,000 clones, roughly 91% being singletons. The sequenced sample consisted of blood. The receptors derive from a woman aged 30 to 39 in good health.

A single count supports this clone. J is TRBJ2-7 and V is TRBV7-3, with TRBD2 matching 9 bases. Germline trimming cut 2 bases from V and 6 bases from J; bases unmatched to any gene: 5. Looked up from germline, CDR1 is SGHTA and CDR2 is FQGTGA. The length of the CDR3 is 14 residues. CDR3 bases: TGTGCCAGCAGCTTAGAGGCGGGGGGGCGCGAGCAGTACTTC. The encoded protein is CASSLEAGGREQYF.

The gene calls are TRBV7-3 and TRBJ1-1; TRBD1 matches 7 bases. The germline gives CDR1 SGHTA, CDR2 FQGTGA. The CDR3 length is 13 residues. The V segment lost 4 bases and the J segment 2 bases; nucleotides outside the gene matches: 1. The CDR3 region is CASSSGGNTEAFF. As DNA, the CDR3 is TGTGCCAGCAGCTCAGGGGGAAACACTGAAGCTTTCTTT. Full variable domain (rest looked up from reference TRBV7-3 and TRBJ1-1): GAGVSQTPSNKVTEKGKYVELRCDPISGHTALYWYRQSLGQGPEFLIYFQGTGAADDSGLPNDRFFAVRPEGSVSTLKIQRTERGDSAVYLCASSSGGNTEAFFGQGTRLTVV.

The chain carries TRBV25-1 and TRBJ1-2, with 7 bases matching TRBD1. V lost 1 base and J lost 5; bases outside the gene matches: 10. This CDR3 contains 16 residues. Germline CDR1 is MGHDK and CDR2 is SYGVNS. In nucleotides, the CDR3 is TGTGCCAGCAGTGAATCGGGTGGACAGGAAGGGTATGGCTACACCTTC. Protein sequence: CASSESGGQEGYGYTF.

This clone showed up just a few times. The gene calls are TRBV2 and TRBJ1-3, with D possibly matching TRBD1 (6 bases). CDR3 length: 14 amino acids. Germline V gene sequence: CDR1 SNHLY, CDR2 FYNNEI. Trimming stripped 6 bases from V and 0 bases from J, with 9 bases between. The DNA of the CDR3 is TGTGCCAGCAGACAGGGCGCCTCTGGAAACACCATATATTTT. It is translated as CASRQGASGNTIYF.

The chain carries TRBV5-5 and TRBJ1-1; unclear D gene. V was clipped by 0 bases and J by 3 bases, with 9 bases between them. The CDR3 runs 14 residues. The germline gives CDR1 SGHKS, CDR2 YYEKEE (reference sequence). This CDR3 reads CASSLATPYTEAFF. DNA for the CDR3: TGTGCCAGCAGCTTGGCCACGCCTTACACTGAAGCTTTCTTT.

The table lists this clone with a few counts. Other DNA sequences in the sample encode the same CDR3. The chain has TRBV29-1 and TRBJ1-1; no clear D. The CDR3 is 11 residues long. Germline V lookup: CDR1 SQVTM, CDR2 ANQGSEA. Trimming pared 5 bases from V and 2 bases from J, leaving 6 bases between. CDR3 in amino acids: CSVPTNTEAFF. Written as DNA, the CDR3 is TGCAGCGTTCCCACTAACACTGAAGCTTTCTTT.

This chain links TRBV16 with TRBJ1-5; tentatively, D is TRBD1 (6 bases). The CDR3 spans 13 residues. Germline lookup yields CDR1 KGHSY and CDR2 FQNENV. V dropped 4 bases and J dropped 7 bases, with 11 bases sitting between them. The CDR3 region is CASSRNREQPQHF. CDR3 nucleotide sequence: TGTGCCAGCAGCCGAAACAGGGAGCAGCCCCAGCATTTT.

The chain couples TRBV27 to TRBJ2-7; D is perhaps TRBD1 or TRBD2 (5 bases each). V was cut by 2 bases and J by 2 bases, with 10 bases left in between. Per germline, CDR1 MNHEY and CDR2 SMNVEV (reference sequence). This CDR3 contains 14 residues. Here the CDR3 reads CASSLGRGPYEQYF. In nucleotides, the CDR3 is TGTGCCAGCAGTTTAGGTCGGGGCCCCTACGAGCAGTACTTC.

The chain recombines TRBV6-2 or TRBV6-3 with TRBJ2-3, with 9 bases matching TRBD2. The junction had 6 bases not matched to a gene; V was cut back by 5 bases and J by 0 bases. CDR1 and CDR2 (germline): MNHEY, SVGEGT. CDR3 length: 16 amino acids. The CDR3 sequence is CASSLLTSGSTDTQYF. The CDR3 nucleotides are TGTGCCAGCAGTCTTCTTACTAGCGGGAGCACAGATACGCAGTATTTT.

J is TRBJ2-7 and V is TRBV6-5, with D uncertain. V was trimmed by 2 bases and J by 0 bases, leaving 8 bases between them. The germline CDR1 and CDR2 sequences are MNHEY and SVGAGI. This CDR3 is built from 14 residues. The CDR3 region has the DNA TGTGCCAGCAGTTACGTGCGGAGCTCCTACGAGCAGTACTTC. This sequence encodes CASSYVRSSYEQYF.

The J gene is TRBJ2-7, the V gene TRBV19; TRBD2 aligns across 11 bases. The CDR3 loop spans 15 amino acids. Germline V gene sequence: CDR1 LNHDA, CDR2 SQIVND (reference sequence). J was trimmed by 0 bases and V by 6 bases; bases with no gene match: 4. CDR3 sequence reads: CASRATSGTSYEQYF. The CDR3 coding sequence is TGTGCCAGTAGGGCGACTAGCGGGACCTCCTACGAGCAGTACTTC.

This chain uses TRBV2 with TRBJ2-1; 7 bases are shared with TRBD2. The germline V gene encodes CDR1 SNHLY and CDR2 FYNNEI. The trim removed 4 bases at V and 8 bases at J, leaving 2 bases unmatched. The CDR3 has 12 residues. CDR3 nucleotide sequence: TGTGCCAGCAGTGGGGAGGGCCATGAGCAGTTCTTC. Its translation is CASSGEGHEQFF.

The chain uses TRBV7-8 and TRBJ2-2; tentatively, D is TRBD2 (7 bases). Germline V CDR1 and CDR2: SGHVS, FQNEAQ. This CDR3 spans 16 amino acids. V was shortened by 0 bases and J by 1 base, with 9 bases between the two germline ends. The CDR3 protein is CASSLAGGGNTGELFF. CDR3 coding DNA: TGTGCCAGCAGCTTAGCGGGAGGGGGGAACACCGGGGAGCTGTTTTTT.